Each of the 21 T cell receptor beta chains below was sequenced from the same sample in a study of cytomegalovirus exposure and HLA in healthy donors (TCRdb year 2017). The library was generated by the immunoSEQ multiplex PCR assay. For the multiplex PCR, a mixture combining 60 forward primers for TCR Vbeta segments and 13 reverse primers for TCR Jbeta segments was used. TCRdb took this table from immuneACCESS and kept in-frame rearrangements with V and J called. Such tables lack part of the clones; where checked against another copy, unresolved V genes explain under half of the gap, and the rest is unexplained. The sample table shows 150,000 to 200,000 clones, and approximately 80% are seen once. The ten largest account for over 2% of the sample. The sequenced material came from PBMCs. Receptors originate from a woman aged 40 to 50 in good health and CMV-seropositive.

The chain recombines TRBV13 with TRBJ2-7; 9 bases line up with TRBD1. Germline assignment: CDR1 PRHDT and CDR2 FYEKMQ (reference sequence). The ends lost 7 bases at V and 7 bases at J; junction bases unmatched: 11. This CDR3 spans 14 amino acids. The CDR3 region has the DNA TGTGCCAGCACCGAAGGGACAGGGAAGGGGGAGCAGTACTTC. Amino acids: CASTEGTGKGEQYF.

The rearrangement uses TRBV4-1 and TRBJ2-2, with TRBD1 identical over 8 bases. Germline loops: CDR1 MGHRA, CDR2 YSYEKL. This CDR3 comprises 17 residues. V gave up 4 bases and J gave up 4 bases; unmatched junction bases: 11. CDR3 in amino acids: CASSPPLRGPLTGELFF. CDR3 sequence (DNA): TGCGCCAGCAGCCCCCCCCTCAGGGGGCCCCTCACCGGGGAGCTGTTTTTT.

This chain uses TRBV30 with TRBJ1-2; 10 bases fit TRBD1. CDR1 and CDR2 (germline): GTSNPN, SVGIG (reference sequence). The CDR3 is 15 residues long. V dropped 6 bases and J dropped 5; count of bases not matched to a gene: 12. The CDR3 reads CACGGQGNNWYGYTF. Written as DNA, the CDR3 is TGTGCCTGTGGGGGACAGGGGAATAACTGGTATGGCTACACCTTC.

The V gene is TRBV2, the J gene TRBJ2-7; 7 bases line up with TRBD1. V was pared by 7 bases and J by 0 bases, with 6 bases of the junction left unmatched. This CDR3 region has 14 residues. Per the germline V gene, CDR1 is SNHLY and CDR2 is FYNNEI. CDR3 loop: CASIKAGGSYEQYF. DNA for the CDR3: TGTGCCAGCATTAAAGCAGGGGGCTCCTACGAGCAGTACTTC.

V and J are TRBV5-6 and TRBJ2-6; 9 positions match TRBD2. The CDR3 length is 18 residues. Losses at the gene ends were 0 bases for V and 0 bases for J; bases not matched to a gene: 4. CDR1 and CDR2 (germline): SGHDT, YYEEEE. CDR3 coding DNA: TGTGCCAGCAGCTTGGTGGGGACTAGCTTCTCTGGGGCCAACGTCCTGACTTTC. Translation: CASSLVGTSFSGANVLTF.

The V and J genes are TRBV29-1 and TRBJ1-2, with TRBD1 matching 11 bases. CDR1 SQVTM and CDR2 ANQGSEA come from the germline V gene. The CDR3 consists of 14 residues. The junction had 4 bases not matched to a gene; V was cut back by 2 bases and J by 5 bases. The DNA for the CDR3 is TGCAGCGTTGAACCCGGGACAGGGGGGTATGGCTACACCTTC. Translating it yields CSVEPGTGGYGYTF.

The rearrangement uses TRBV27 and TRBJ2-5; 7 bases are a match to TRBD1. Germline V lookup: CDR1 MNHEY, CDR2 SMNVEV (reference sequence). The CDR3 loop spans 16 amino acids. V lost 3 bases and J lost 4; bases outside the gene matches: 11. CDR3 nucleotides: TGTGCCAGCAGTTTGCCCGATCAGGGGGTTCGAGAGACCCAGTACTTC. It codes for CASSLPDQGVRETQYF.

V gene TRBV7-2 combines with J gene TRBJ1-6, with TRBD1 as a possible D gene (6 bases). V was clipped by 5 bases and J by 9 bases, with 11 bases between them. CDR3 size: 13 residues. Germline CDR1 SGHTA, CDR2 FQGNSA. CDR3 nucleotide sequence: TGTGCCAGCAGCAGCAGGGGTTTTTCACCCCTCCACTTT. This encodes CASSSRGFSPLHF.

V and J are TRBV5-1 and TRBJ1-1; 8 bases line up with TRBD1. The CDR3 totals 16 residues. Germline lookup yields CDR1 SGHRS and CDR2 YFSETQ. Trimming took 3 bases from V and 1 from J; bases not matched to a gene: 8. CDR3: CASSSGSGTGNTEAFF. CDR3 DNA sequence: TGCGCCAGCAGCTCGGGGTCCGGGACAGGGAACACTGAAGCTTTCTTT.

This chain joins TRBV5-1 and TRBJ2-7, with 10 bases matching TRBD1. CDR3 length: 16 residues. V trimming: 0 bases; J trimming: 6 bases; junction bases outside the gene matches: 9. Germline CDR1 is SGHRS and CDR2 is YFSETQ. The CDR3 nucleotides read TGCGCCAGCAGCTTGGCCGGCTTGGACAGGGGGAGCGAGCAGTACTTC. This codes for CASSLAGLDRGSEQYF.

V is TRBV9 and J is TRBJ2-3, with D possibly being TRBD1 (5 bases). CDR1 and CDR2 from the germline V gene are SGDLS and YYNGEE. V was shortened by 0 bases and J by 5 bases, with 13 bases between the two germline ends. The CDR3 runs 15 residues. CDR3 region: CASSVGRGIGDTQYF. CDR3 nucleotide sequence: TGTGCCAGCAGCGTAGGAAGGGGCATAGGAGATACGCAGTATTTT. Complete variable domain (other parts from reference TRBV9 and TRBJ2-3): DSGVTQTPKHLITATGQRVTLRCSPRSGDLSVYWYQQSLDQGLQFLIQYYNGEERAKGNILERFSAQQFPDLHSELNLSSLELGDSALYFCASSVGRGIGDTQYFGPGTRLTVL.

This chain links TRBV19 with TRBJ1-2; 7 positions agree with TRBD1. After removal of 8 bases from V and 6 bases from J, the junction contained 3 bases not matched to a gene. The CDR3 runs to 11 residues. Germline loops: CDR1 LNHDA, CDR2 SQIVND (reference sequence). CDR3: CASATGHGYTF. The CDR3 bases are TGTGCCAGTGCGACAGGGCATGGCTACACCTTC.

The V and J genes are TRBV6-5 and TRBJ1-1; D may be TRBD1 (5 bases). The CDR3 loop spans 15 amino acids. The germline CDR1 and CDR2 sequences are MNHEY and SVGAGI. Trimming shortened V by 7 bases and J by 2 bases, and 17 bases separated the two germline ends. CDR3 sequence reads: CASKSAGIINTEAFF. CDR3 nucleotides: TGTGCCAGCAAGTCGGCAGGGATAATTAACACTGAAGCTTTCTTT.

This clone was observed a single time. The genes are TRBV5-1 and TRBJ2-2, with D perhaps matching TRBD2 (6 bases). The CDR3 is 13 residues long. V was pared by 4 bases and J by 5 bases, with 9 bases between. In germline, CDR1 is SGHRS, CDR2 YFSETQ. The CDR3 loop is CASSPGGTGELFF. CDR3 in DNA: TGCGCCAGCAGCCCTGGAGGGACCGGGGAGCTGTTTTTT.

In this sample, this clone turned up a few times. V and J are TRBV30 and TRBJ2-3; TRBD2 matches 8 bases. CDR3 size: 14 residues. The V and J ends lost 2 bases and 2 bases, in that order; junction bases with no gene match: 3. Per the germline V gene, CDR1 is GTSNPN and CDR2 is SVGIG (reference sequence). DNA for the CDR3: TGTGCCTGGAGTACTAGCGGCAACACAGATACGCAGTATTTT. As protein: CAWSTSGNTDTQYF.

J is TRBJ2-3 and V is TRBV11-2; 10 bases map to TRBD2. V lost 3 bases and J lost 0; bases outside the gene matches: 0. The CDR3 has 15 amino acids. Germline V gene lookup returns CDR1 SGHAT and CDR2 FQNNGV. CDR3 protein: CASSLTSGSTDTQYF. The CDR3 nucleotides are TGTGCCAGCAGCTTGACTAGCGGGAGCACAGATACGCAGTATTTT.

The chain recombines TRBV6-1 with TRBJ2-5, with TRBD2 as a possible D gene (5 bases). CDR3 length: 13 residues. Germline CDR1 and CDR2: MNHNS and SASEGT. With 2 bases removed from V and 4 bases from J, the gap between germline ends came to 8 bases. The CDR3 DNA sequence: TGTGCCAGCAGTGAATGGGCGGGAGAGACCCAGTACTTC. Protein product: CASSEWAGETQYF.

This chain links TRBV10-2 with TRBJ2-3, with 11 nucleotides matching TRBD2. The germline V gene encodes CDR1 WSHSY and CDR2 SAAADI. The CDR3 length is 14 residues. Trimming took 7 bases from V and 5 from J; bases not matched to a gene: 5. This chain's CDR3 is CASKVAGGIDTQYF. The CDR3 DNA reads TGCGCCAGCAAAGTAGCGGGGGGGATAGATACGCAGTATTTT.

The table lists this clone with a few counts. The gene calls are TRBV18 and TRBJ2-1; 16 nucleotides align to TRBD2. The CDR3 extends over 19 amino acids. Germline-derived CDR1 and CDR2 are KGHSH and LQKENI. Unmatched junction bases numbered 12, after V lost 2 bases and J lost 8 bases. For the CDR3, the DNA is TGTGCCAGCTCACCATTACAAAAGGGACTAGCGGGAGGGAAGGATGAGCAGTTCTTC. It yields the protein CASSPLQKGLAGGKDEQFF.

This chain uses TRBV4-3 with TRBJ2-3; TRBD2 aligns across 10 bases. CDR3 length equals 16 residues. V shed 1 base, J shed 4 bases, and the junction held 5 bases outside the gene matches. Germline V lookup: CDR1 LGHNA, CDR2 YSLEER. Written as DNA, the CDR3 is TGCGCCAGCAGCCAAGGGACTAGCGGAAAGGCAGATACGCAGTATTTT. It yields the protein CASSQGTSGKADTQYF.

V and J are TRBV28 and TRBJ1-2; a weak D match, TRBD1 (6 bases). The CDR3 extends over 15 amino acids. V was cut by 7 bases and J by 4 bases, with 19 bases left in between. Per germline, CDR1 MDHEN and CDR2 SYDVKM. CDR3 sequence (DNA): TGTGCCAGCACTGTGGGCAGGGGTGGAGGCTATGGCTACACCTTC. Amino acid sequence: CASTVGRGGGYGYTF.